The present entry profiles one T cell receptor (beta chain) with its context. This entry is derived from a study of blood T cell repertoires in COVID-19. Background on the study: Sites in the United States, Italy and Spain provided acute and convalescent COVID-19 samples.

TCRdb's copy holds only in-frame clones and misses some; the assay was immunoSEQ multiplex PCR. The data show 140,000 to 150,000 clones, about 80% seen once. The CDR3 consists of 11 residues. The clonotype comes from a man aged 50 to 60 with acute or convalescent COVID-19. Source material: peripheral blood. The V and J genes are TRBV21-1 and TRBJ2-1; TRBD2 is the table's D call and was not checked against the DNA. TRBV21-1 is listed as a pseudogene. CDR3 DNA sequence: TGTGCCAGCACGCGGGGCAATGAGCAGTTCTTC. Its protein product is CASTRGNEQFF.